The 28 T cell receptor beta chains given below trace back to one sample, sequenced in a study of regulatory T cells in long-lasting Graves disease. Regarding time point: persistent/refractory GD, antithyroid drugs over 5 years with positive TRAb. Researchers made the TCR library from RNA that was extracted from PBMCs. Construction of the TCR beta libraries employed iRepertoire HTBI primers in conjunction with Arm-PCR of CDR3 regions. TCRdb processed the multiplex PCR reads anew with MiXCR; each CDR3 protein has one entry. The sample lists 350,000 to 500,000 distinct CDR3 sequences, around a fifth occurring once. The specimen was peripheral blood mononuclear cells (PBMCs), collected when the disease was refractory, from a patient treated with antithyroid drugs. All receptors derive from a female donor with Graves disease.

This clonotype was observed at least ten times. The chain is built from TRBV28 and TRBJ2-3; 12 bases align to TRBD2. The ends lost 5 bases at V and 2 bases at J; junction bases unmatched: 5. The germline gives CDR1 MDHEN, CDR2 SYDVKM. The CDR3 is 16 amino acids. The CDR3 DNA reads as TGTGCCAGCAGTATTACTAGCGGGAGGAACACAGATACGCAGTATTTT. As protein: CASSITSGRNTDTQYF.

This clonotype was recorded a few times. Written as DNA, the CDR3 is TGTGCCACCAGTGACCCCCGACAGGGTGGTGAAAAACTGTTTTTT. It yields the protein CATSDPRQGGEKLFF. The rearrangement links TRBV24-1 to TRBJ1-4; 7 nucleotides agree with TRBD1. The germline V gene encodes CDR1 KGHDR and CDR2 SFDVKD. CDR3 size: 15 residues. V trimming: 4 bases; J trimming: 7 bases; junction bases outside the gene matches: 8.

The chain couples TRBV25-1 to TRBJ2-2; D is tentatively TRBD1 or TRBD2 (6 bases each). Germline V gene data show CDR1 as MGHDK and CDR2 as SYGVNS. V dropped 4 bases and J dropped 9 bases, with 18 bases sitting between them. The CDR3 is 15 residues long. The CDR3 bases are TGTGCCAGCAGTGCATCCGCCACGGGGGACAGGGAGCTGTTTTTT. This translates into CASSASATGDRELFF. Full variable domain (missing parts from reference TRBV25-1 and TRBJ2-2): EADIYQTPRYLVIGTGKKITLECSQTMGHDKMYWYQQDPGMELHLIHYSYGVNSTEKGDLSSESTVSRIRTEHFPLTLESARPSHTSQYLCASSASATGDRELFFGEGSRLTVL.

Ten or more counts support this clonotype. This chain uses TRBV2 with TRBJ1-2; no firm D call. V lost 2 bases to trimming and J lost 0 bases, with 10 bases between them. The germline V gene has CDR1 SNHLY and CDR2 FYNNEI. This CDR3 has 15 residues. CDR3 DNA sequence: TGTGCCAGCAGTGAACAACAGAGCTCTAACTATGGCTACACCTTC. Its protein is CASSEQQSSNYGYTF.

In this sample, this clonotype turned up many times. The J gene is TRBJ1-6, the V gene TRBV2; unclear D gene. The length of the CDR3 is 11 residues. Per germline, CDR1 SNHLY and CDR2 FYNNEI. Trimming cost V 1 base and J 9 bases, with 1 base left between them. In DNA form, the CDR3 reads TGTGCCAGCAGTGAAGGTTCACCCCTCCACTTT. Translation: CASSEGSPLHF.

The gene calls are TRBV2 and TRBJ2-1; TRBD2 aligns across 9 bases. The CDR3 loop spans 15 amino acids. The germline CDR1 and CDR2 sequences are SNHLY and FYNNEI. The trim removed 6 bases at V and 3 bases at J, leaving 6 bases unmatched. CDR3 nucleotides: TGTGCCAGCAGCTCCGGGACTAGCTTCTACAATGAGCAGTTCTTC. Its translation is CASSSGTSFYNEQFF.

The rearrangement links TRBV6-1 to TRBJ2-7; D gene uncertain. The CDR3 runs to 14 residues. The germline CDR1 and CDR2 sequences are MNHNS and SASEGT. Trimming stripped 8 bases from V and 0 bases from J, with 14 bases between. The CDR3 sequence: CASPGPSPSYEQYF. Written as DNA, the CDR3 is TGTGCCAGCCCTGGACCTTCACCCTCCTACGAGCAGTACTTC.

The chain couples TRBV28 to TRBJ2-1, with D perhaps being TRBD1 or TRBD2 (5 bases each). The CDR3 length is 16 residues. Trimming took off 3 bases at V and 0 bases at J, with 12 bases between the two ends. CDR1 and CDR2 (germline): MDHEN, SYDVKM. CDR3: CASSLGRLSSYNEQFF. The CDR3 DNA sequence: TGTGCCAGCAGTTTGGGACGGTTAAGCTCCTACAATGAGCAGTTCTTC.

Ten or more counts support this clonotype. The chain carries TRBV7-2 and TRBJ1-1; 10 nucleotides match TRBD1. The CDR3 contains 16 residues. V shed 4 bases and J 3 bases; nucleotides not matched to a gene: 8. CDR1 is SGHTA and CDR2 is FQGNSA in the germline V gene. The CDR3 coding sequence is TGTGCCAGCAGCTCTAGACAGGGGGCCGGGGACACTGAAGCTTTCTTT. Translating it yields CASSSRQGAGDTEAFF.

On this clonotype itself: The conserved phenylalanine or tryptophan normally closing the CDR3 is absent here, so this likely arose from a read error. The DNA is left out, because the CDR3 cannot be placed on it with certainty; the CDR3 is given as TCRdb lists it. V gene TRBV6-9 combines with J gene TRBJ2-4; the table calls TRBD2, which could not be checked here. Germline values: CDR1 MNHGY, CDR2 SVAAGI. The CDR3 length is 9 residues, termini included. The CDR3 reads CASSYGGGG.

J is TRBJ1-5 and V is TRBV4-1; D gene ambiguous. This CDR3 has 14 amino acids. Germline V gives CDR1 MGHRA, CDR2 YSYEKL. V shed 4 bases and J shed 7 bases, with 14 bases lying between them. The CDR3 loop reads CASSLLLVEQPQHF. As DNA, the CDR3 is TGCGCCAGCAGCCTGCTACTCGTAGAGCAGCCCCAGCATTTT.

This clonotype appeared many times. The chain couples TRBV28 to TRBJ1-5; the D is unclear. The germline V and J ends were trimmed by 7 bases and 0 bases, with 13 bases remaining between them. Germline V CDR1 and CDR2: MDHEN, SYDVKM. The CDR3 has 15 amino acids. This CDR3 reads CASIKPGYSNQPQHF. CDR3 nucleotides: TGTGCCAGCATTAAACCCGGATATAGCAATCAGCCCCAGCATTTT.

This clonotype has a count of ten or more. The V and J genes are TRBV28 and TRBJ1-5, with D possibly being TRBD1 (5 bases). V lost 6 bases and J lost 5, with 14 bases in between. Germline V CDR1 and CDR2: MDHEN, SYDVKM. This CDR3 is 14 amino acids long. This CDR3 reads CASSRSGRHQPQHF. The CDR3 DNA follows: TGTGCCAGCAGCCGATCAGGGCGCCATCAGCCCCAGCATTTT.

Note on this clonotype: Lacking the conserved final phenylalanine or tryptophan, this CDR3 likely reflects a read error. The J gene is TRBJ1-1, the V gene TRBV3-1; D perhaps matches TRBD1 (6 bases). CDR1 is LGHDT, CDR2 YNNKEL, per germline (reference sequence). V lost 4 bases to trimming and J lost 1 base, with 10 bases between them. The CDR3 has 14 amino acids. CDR3 nucleotides: TGTGCCAGCAGCCCCCGGGGACAGAACACTGAAGCTTTCTCT. It translates to CASSPRGQNTEAFS.

The chain employs TRBV5-6 and TRBJ1-1; no clear D gene. This CDR3 is 14 amino acids long. V was trimmed by 4 bases and J by 1 base, leaving 11 bases between them. Germline V gene lookup returns CDR1 SGHDT and CDR2 YYEEEE. DNA for the CDR3: TGTGCCAGCAGCCGAACCAGAAGGAACACTGAAGCTTTCTTT. This codes for CASSRTRRNTEAFF.

This chain links TRBV7-3 with TRBJ2-3; 12 bases fit TRBD2. CDR1 is SGHTA and CDR2 is FQGTGA in the germline V gene. CDR3 size: 16 residues. V was clipped by 5 bases and J by 5 bases; unmatched bases: 8. The CDR3, as DNA: TGTGCCAGCAGCCCACTGACTAGCGGGGGCTTAGATACGCAGTATTTT. It yields the protein CASSPLTSGGLDTQYF.

A note on this clonotype: Just one base apart from a much larger clone, this may be a read error. The rearrangement links TRBV2 to TRBJ2-7; D unclear. V was trimmed by 6 bases and J by 2 bases, leaving 11 bases between them. Germline lookup yields CDR1 SNHLY and CDR2 FYNNEI. The CDR3 consists of 13 residues. CDR3 sequence (DNA): TGTGCCAGCAGGACAAGGGAAGCCTACGAGCAGTACTTC. As protein: CASRTREAYEQYF.

This clonotype has at least ten counts. The rearrangement uses TRBV27 and TRBJ2-7; possible D gene TRBD2, 6 bases. Germline CDR1 and CDR2: MNHEY and SMNVEV (reference sequence). V gave up 7 bases and J gave up 5 bases, with 15 bases separating them. CDR3 length equals 13 residues. The CDR3 sequence is CASIDIAAHEQYF. For the CDR3, the DNA is TGTGCCAGCATCGACATAGCGGCCCACGAGCAGTACTTC.

This clonotype showed up many times. The chain carries TRBV19 and TRBJ2-7; D is perhaps TRBD2 (5 bases). The ends were cut back, 5 bases at V and 5 bases at J, with 13 bases in the middle. The CDR3 runs to 13 residues. Germline CDR1 is LNHDA and CDR2 is SQIVND (reference sequence). CDR3 residues: CASSRPGSHEQYF. The CDR3 DNA sequence: TGTGCCAGTAGTCGTCCGGGGTCTCACGAGCAGTACTTC.

The J gene is TRBJ2-5, the V gene TRBV18; a possible D gene is TRBD1 (5 bases). Germline V gene sequence: CDR1 KGHSH, CDR2 LQKENI. The CDR3 has 17 amino acids. V lost 1 base and J 0 bases, leaving 15 bases between the germline ends. The CDR3 protein is CASSPRGRIQDQETQYF. The CDR3 DNA sequence: TGTGCCAGCTCACCACGGGGTCGGATACAGGACCAAGAGACCCAGTACTTC.

The chain links TRBV27 to TRBJ2-2, with TRBD1 matching over 7 bases. Germline lookup yields CDR1 MNHEY and CDR2 SMNVEV (reference sequence). With V trimmed by 9 bases and J by 3 bases, 7 bases remained unmatched. The length of the CDR3 is 14 residues. CDR3 sequence (DNA): TGTGCCAGGGGATCAGACAGGGACACCGGGGAGCTGTTTTTT. Translation gives CARGSDRDTGELFF.

In its sample, this clonotype was seen a few times. This rearrangement joins TRBV27 to TRBJ1-5, with TRBD1 as a possible D gene (6 bases). V was trimmed by 5 bases and J by 5 bases, leaving 13 bases between them. The CDR3 totals 14 residues. The germline gives CDR1 MNHEY, CDR2 SMNVEV (reference sequence). The CDR3 spells CASSPSGEDQPQHF. Written as DNA, the CDR3 is TGTGCCAGCAGTCCATCAGGGGAGGATCAGCCCCAGCATTTT.

This clonotype turned up a few times. This chain joins TRBV29-1 and TRBJ1-5; D ambiguous. The length of the CDR3 is 12 residues. The germline gives CDR1 SQVTM, CDR2 ANQGSEA. V was trimmed by 7 bases and J by 5 bases, leaving 12 bases between them. The CDR3, as DNA: TGCAGCGCACGTCCAGAGGATCAGCCCCAGCATTTT. Its protein is CSARPEDQPQHF.

There are a few counts of this clonotype. An end of the junction does not agree with germline; a read error may underlie this. This sequence joins TRBV5-1 and TRBJ2-2, with D possibly TRBD1 on 5 matching bases. Germline loops: CDR1 SGHRS, CDR2 YFSETQ. The CDR3 is 13 residues long. This CDR3 reads CASSVIGAGELFF. The CDR3 DNA reads as TGTGCCAGCAGCGTGATAGGGGCCGGGGAGCTGTTTTTT.

This clonotype was detected many times. J is TRBJ2-7 and V is TRBV28, with a tentative D call TRBD1 (5 bases). In germline, CDR1 is MDHEN, CDR2 SYDVKM. V lost 5 bases to trimming and J lost 0 bases, with 11 bases between them. CDR3 length: 14 amino acids. In DNA form, the CDR3 reads TGTGCCAGCAGTCAAACAGGCACCTCCTACGAGCAGTACTTC. As protein: CASSQTGTSYEQYF.

The rearrangement uses TRBV6-1 and TRBJ2-6; D is perhaps TRBD2 (7 bases). Per germline, CDR1 MNHNS and CDR2 SASEGT. The CDR3 length is 17 residues. Between the trimmed V and J ends, which lost 7 bases and 4 bases, there was a span of 20 bases. The CDR3 loop reads CASNIRGGSTGANVLTF. The CDR3 region has the DNA TGTGCCAGCAATATTAGGGGGGGGAGTACGGGGGCCAACGTCCTGACTTTC.

This clonotype was seen at least ten times. V and J are TRBV6-1 and TRBJ2-5; TRBD2 agrees at 7 bases. Trimming at V came to 2 bases and at J to 10 bases, leaving 10 bases not matched to a gene. From germline, CDR1 is MNHNS and CDR2 SASEGT. The CDR3 loop spans 14 amino acids. The CDR3 DNA reads as TGTGCCAGCAGTGAACCGGGGACCGGCGGGGGCCAGTACTTC. Protein sequence: CASSEPGTGGGQYF.

The chain has TRBV28 and TRBJ2-7; D gene uncertain. This CDR3 comprises 11 residues. Germline CDR1 is MDHEN and CDR2 is SYDVKM. The V end lost 9 bases, the J end lost 0 bases, and 6 bases lay between the germline ends. CDR3 bases: TGTGCCAGTCAGGCCTCCTACGAGCAGTACTTC. Translated: CASQASYEQYF. Full variable domain (remainder filled in from reference TRBV28 and TRBJ2-7): DVKVTQSSRYLVKRTGEKVFLECVQDMDHENMFWYRQDPGLGLRLIYFSYDVKMKEKGDIPEGYSVSREKKERFSLILESASTNQTSMYLCASQASYEQYFGPGTRLTVT.